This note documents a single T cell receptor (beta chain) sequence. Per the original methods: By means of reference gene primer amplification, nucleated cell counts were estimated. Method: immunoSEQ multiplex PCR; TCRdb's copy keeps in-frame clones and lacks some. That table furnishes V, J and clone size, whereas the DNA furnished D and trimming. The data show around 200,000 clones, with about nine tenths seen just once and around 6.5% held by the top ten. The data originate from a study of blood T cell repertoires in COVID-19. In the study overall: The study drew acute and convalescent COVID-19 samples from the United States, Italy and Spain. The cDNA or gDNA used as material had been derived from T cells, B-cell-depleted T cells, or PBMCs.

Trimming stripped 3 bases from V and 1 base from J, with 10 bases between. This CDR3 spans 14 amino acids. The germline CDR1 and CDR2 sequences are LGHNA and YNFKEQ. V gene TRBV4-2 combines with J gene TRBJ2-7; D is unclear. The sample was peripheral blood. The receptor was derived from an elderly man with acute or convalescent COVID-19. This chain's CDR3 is CASSHGPGSYEQYF. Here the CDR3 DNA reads TGTGCCAGCAGCCACGGCCCGGGTTCCTACGAGCAGTACTTC.